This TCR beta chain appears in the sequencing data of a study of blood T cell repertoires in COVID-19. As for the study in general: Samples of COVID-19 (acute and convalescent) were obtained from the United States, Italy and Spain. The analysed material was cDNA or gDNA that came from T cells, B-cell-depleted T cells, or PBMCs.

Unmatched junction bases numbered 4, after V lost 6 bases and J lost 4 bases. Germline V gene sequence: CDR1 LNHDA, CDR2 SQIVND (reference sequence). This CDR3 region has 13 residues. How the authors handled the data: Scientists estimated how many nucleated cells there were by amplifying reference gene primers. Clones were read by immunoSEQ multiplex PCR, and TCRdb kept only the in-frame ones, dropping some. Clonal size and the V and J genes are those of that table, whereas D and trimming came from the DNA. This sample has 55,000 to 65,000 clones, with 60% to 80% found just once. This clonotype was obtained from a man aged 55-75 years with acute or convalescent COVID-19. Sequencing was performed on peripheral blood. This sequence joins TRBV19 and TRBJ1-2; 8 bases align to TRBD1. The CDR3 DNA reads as TGTGCCAGTAGCCGGACAGGGAGCTATGGCTACACCTTC. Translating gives CASSRTGSYGYTF.